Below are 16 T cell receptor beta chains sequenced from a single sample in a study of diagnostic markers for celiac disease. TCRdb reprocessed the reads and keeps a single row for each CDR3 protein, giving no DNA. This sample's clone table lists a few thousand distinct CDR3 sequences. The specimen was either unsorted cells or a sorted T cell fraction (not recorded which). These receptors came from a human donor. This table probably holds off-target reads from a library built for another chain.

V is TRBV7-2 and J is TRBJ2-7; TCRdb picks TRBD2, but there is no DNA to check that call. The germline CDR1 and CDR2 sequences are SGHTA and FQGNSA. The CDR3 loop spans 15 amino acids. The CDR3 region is CASSAAGLAGDEQYF.

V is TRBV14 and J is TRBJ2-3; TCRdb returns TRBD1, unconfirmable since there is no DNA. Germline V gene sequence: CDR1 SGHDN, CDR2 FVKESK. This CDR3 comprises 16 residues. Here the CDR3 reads CASSPHGGGSTDTQYF.

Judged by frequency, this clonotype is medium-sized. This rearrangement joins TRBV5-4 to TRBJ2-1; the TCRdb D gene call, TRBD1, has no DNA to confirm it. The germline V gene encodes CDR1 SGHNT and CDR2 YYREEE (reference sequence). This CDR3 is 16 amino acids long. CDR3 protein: CASSLVRGRNQNEQFF.

CDR3 protein: CASSLDGAVYGYTF. The gene calls are TRBV5-1 and TRBJ1-2; absent DNA, TCRdb's TRBD1 call cannot be checked. The V gene's germline CDR1 is SGHRS and CDR2 YFSETQ. This CDR3 comprises 14 residues.

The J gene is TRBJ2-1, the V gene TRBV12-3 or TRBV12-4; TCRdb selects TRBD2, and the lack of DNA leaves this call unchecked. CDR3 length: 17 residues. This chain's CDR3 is CASSLGTSGGAYNEQFF.

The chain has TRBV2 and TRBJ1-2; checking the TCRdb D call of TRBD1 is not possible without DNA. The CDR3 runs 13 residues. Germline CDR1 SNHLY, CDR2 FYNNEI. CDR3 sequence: CASSSTGGHGYTF.

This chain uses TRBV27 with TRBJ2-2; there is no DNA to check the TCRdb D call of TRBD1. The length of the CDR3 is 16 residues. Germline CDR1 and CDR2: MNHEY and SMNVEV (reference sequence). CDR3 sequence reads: CASSFPAQGVTGELFF.

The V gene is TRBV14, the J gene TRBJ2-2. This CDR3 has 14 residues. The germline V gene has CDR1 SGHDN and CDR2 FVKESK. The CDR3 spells CASSPDSKPRELFF. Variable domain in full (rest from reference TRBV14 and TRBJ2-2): EAGVTQFPSHSVIEKGQTVTLRCDPISGHDNLYWYRRVMGKEIKFLLHFVKESKQDESGMPNNRFLAERTGGTYSTLKVQPAELEDSGVYFCASSPDSKPRELFFGEGSRLTVL.

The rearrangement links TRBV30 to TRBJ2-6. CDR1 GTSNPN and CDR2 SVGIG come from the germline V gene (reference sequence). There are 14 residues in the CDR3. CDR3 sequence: CAWSDGWGANVLTF.

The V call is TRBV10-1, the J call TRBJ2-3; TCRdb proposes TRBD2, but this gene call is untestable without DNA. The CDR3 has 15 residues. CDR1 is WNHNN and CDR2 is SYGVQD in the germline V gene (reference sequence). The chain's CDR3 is CASARLAGRTDTQYF.

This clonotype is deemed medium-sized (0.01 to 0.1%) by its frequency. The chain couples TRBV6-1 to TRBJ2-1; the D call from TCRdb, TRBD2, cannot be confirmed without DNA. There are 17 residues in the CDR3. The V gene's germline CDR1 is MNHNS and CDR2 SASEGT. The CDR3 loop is CASSENPGRPTQNEQFF.

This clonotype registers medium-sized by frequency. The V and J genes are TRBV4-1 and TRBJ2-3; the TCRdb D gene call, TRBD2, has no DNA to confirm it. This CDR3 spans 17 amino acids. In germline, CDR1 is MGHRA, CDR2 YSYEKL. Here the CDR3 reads CASSQPDLAGGPDTQYF.

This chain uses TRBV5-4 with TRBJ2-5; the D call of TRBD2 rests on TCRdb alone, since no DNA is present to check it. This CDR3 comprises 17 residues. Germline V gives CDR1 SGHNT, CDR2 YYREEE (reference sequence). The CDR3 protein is CASSLRSLGLAGETQYF. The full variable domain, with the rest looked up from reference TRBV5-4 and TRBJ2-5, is ETGVTQSPTHLIKTRGQQVTLRCSSQSGHNTVSWYQQALGQGPQFIFQYYREEENGRGNFPPRFSGLQFPNYSSELNVNALELDDSALYLCASSLRSLGLAGETQYFGPGTRLLVL.

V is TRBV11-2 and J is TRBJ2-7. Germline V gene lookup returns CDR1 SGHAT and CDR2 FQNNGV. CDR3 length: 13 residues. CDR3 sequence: CASRSTRSYEQYF.

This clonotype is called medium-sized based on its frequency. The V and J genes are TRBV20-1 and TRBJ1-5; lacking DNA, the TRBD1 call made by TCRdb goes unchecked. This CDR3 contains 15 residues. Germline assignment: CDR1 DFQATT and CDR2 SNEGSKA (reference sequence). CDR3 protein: CSASVGGGSNQPQHF.

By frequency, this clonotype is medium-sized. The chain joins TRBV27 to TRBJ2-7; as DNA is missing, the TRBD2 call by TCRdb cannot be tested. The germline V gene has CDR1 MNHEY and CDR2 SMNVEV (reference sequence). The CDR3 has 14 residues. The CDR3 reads CASSLLAGVREQYF.